This TCR beta chain was retrieved from a study of radiation and T cells in renal cell carcinoma. Profiled with immunoSEQ multiplex PCR; TCRdb holds only in-frame clones, not every one. The sample contains 150,000 or so clones, around nine tenths of which appear only once. CDR3 length: 15 residues. Trimming left V 1 base short and J 6 bases short, with 10 bases between. Germline V lookup: CDR1 SGHDN, CDR2 FVKESK. Study-wide findings and caveats: In blood, top tumor clones expanded by 2 weeks, shrinking by 4.

Time point described: baseline pretreatment blood. Treatment defined: 15 Gy SBRT to primary tumor, nephrectomy 4 weeks later. To note about this clone: What it binds is unknown.

The rearrangement uses TRBV14 and TRBJ1-6, with TRBD1 as a possible D gene (5 bases). The clonotype comes from a woman aged 45 to 65 with renal cell carcinoma. Sequenced material: blood, taken from a patient whose treatment included radiotherapy and nephrectomy. This CDR3 reads CASSQARAGNSPLHF. The CDR3 DNA is TGTGCCAGCAGCCAAGCCAGGGCCGGTAATTCACCCCTCCACTTT.